The T cell receptor beta chain described here comes from a study of resident and recirculating memory T cells in vitiligo. The germline CDR1 and CDR2 sequences are LNHDA and SQIVND (reference sequence). The CDR3 covers 15 residues. The V end was cut by 3 bases, the J end by 0 bases, with 9 bases between. The data were produced by immunoSEQ multiplex PCR, yet TCRdb's version contains in-frame clones alone and is incomplete. The sample has 40,000 to 50,000 clones; around 90% are singletons. The chain couples TRBV19 to TRBJ1-5; D is perhaps TRBD1 (5 bases). Material: blood. The source is a male donor with vitiligo. The CDR3 loop reads CASSIIRASNQPQHF. In DNA, the CDR3 is TGTGCCAGTAGTATTATCAGGGCTAGCAATCAGCCCCAGCATTTT. Full variable domain (outside the CDR3, taken from reference TRBV19 and TRBJ1-5): DGGITQSPKYLFRKEGQNVTLSCEQNLNHDAMYWYRQDPGQGLRLIYYSQIVNDFQKGDIAEGYSVSREKKESFPLTVTSAQKNPTAFYLCASSIIRASNQPQHFGDGTRLSIL.